The 18 T cell receptor beta chains in this list originate from one sample, sequenced in a study of T cell responses to AZD1222 COVID-19 vaccine. Profiled with immunoSEQ multiplex PCR; TCRdb holds only in-frame clones, not every one. The table has around 150,000 clones, roughly 92% seen once; the top ten hold around 1.3%. This specimen consisted of peripheral blood, obtained on day 0 of AZD1222 vaccination. The receptors stem from an adult in good health.

The chain recombines TRBV10-2 with TRBJ1-1; TRBD1 might be the D (6 bases). V was cut by 3 bases and J by 4 bases, with 15 bases left in between. This CDR3 is 15 amino acids long. Per germline, CDR1 WSHSY and CDR2 SAAADI. The CDR3: CASSDLGMGATEAFF. The CDR3 DNA reads TGCGCCAGCAGTGATTTGGGTATGGGGGCCACTGAAGCTTTCTTT.

The CDR3 DNA reads TGTGCCACAGAGACAGGGTTACTCGGCTACACCTTC. Translation: CATETGLLGYTF. The chain joins TRBV19 to TRBJ1-2; 7 bases map to TRBD1. The germline V gene encodes CDR1 LNHDA and CDR2 SQIVND (reference sequence). The V gene end was trimmed by 10 bases and the J gene end by 8 bases; junction bases not matched to a gene: 10. CDR3 size: 12 residues. The full variable domain, in which reference TRBV19 and TRBJ1-2 provide the parts outside the CDR3, is DGGITQSPKYLFRKEGQNVTLSCEQNLNHDAMYWYRQDPGQGLRLIYYSQIVNDFQKGDIAEGYSVSREKKESFPLTVTSAQKNPTAFYLCATETGLLGYTFGSGTRLTVV.

V and J are TRBV4-3 and TRBJ2-1; 12 nucleotides agree with TRBD2. The V segment lost 3 bases and the J segment 6 bases; nucleotides outside the gene matches: 9. This CDR3 has 17 residues. Germline values: CDR1 LGHNA, CDR2 YSLEER. The CDR3 DNA reads as TGCGCCAGCAGCCACTCCTTGACTAGCGGGAGTCGCAATGAGCAGTTCTTC. Amino acid sequence: CASSHSLTSGSRNEQFF.

The chain recombines TRBV10-3 with TRBJ1-2; no firm D call. The CDR3 loop spans 16 amino acids. CDR1 ENHRY and CDR2 SYGVKD come from the germline V gene. Trimming shortened V by 0 bases and J by 4 bases, and 15 bases separated the two germline ends. The CDR3 sequence: CAISESGLRAGYGYTF. CDR3 sequence (DNA): TGTGCCATCAGTGAGTCTGGTCTGAGGGCTGGCTATGGCTACACCTTC.

The rearrangement uses TRBV10-3 and TRBJ1-2; a possible D gene is TRBD1 (5 bases). V was pared by 3 bases and J by 5 bases, with 13 bases between. This CDR3 comprises 14 residues. CDR1 ENHRY and CDR2 SYGVKD come from the germline V gene. Here the CDR3 reads CAISEGGTVYGYTF. The CDR3, as DNA: TGTGCCATCAGTGAAGGTGGGACGGTTTATGGCTACACCTTC.

The chain links TRBV7-2 to TRBJ2-1; the D gene is possibly TRBD2 (5 bases). The CDR3 runs 15 residues. Germline V gene sequence: CDR1 SGHTA, CDR2 FQGNSA. Trimming removed 1 base at V and 6 bases at J, with 13 bases between. The CDR3 region is CASSLGLASLNEQFF. The CDR3 bases are TGTGCCAGCAGCTTAGGGCTAGCATCTCTCAATGAGCAGTTCTTC.

This clone was observed a single time. The rearrangement links TRBV2 to TRBJ2-5; D not resolved. Germline V gene data show CDR1 as SNHLY and CDR2 as FYNNEI. The CDR3 extends over 15 amino acids. V gave up 4 bases and J gave up 5 bases, with 17 bases separating them. The CDR3 loop reads CASSGSWVGGETQYF. The CDR3 DNA follows: TGTGCCAGCAGTGGGTCGTGGGTCGGTGGGGAGACCCAGTACTTC.

The chain links TRBV19 to TRBJ2-3; 7 positions agree with TRBD1. V dropped 3 bases and J dropped 1; count of bases not matched to a gene: 7. The V gene's germline CDR1 is LNHDA and CDR2 SQIVND (reference sequence). This CDR3 is 16 amino acids long. The CDR3 coding sequence is TGTGCCAGTAGTATCTTCCTAGGGACAGGCACAGATACGCAGTATTTT. Translation: CASSIFLGTGTDTQYF. The complete variable domain, with remaining parts taken from reference TRBV19 and TRBJ2-3, reads DGGITQSPKYLFRKEGQNVTLSCEQNLNHDAMYWYRQDPGQGLRLIYYSQIVNDFQKGDIAEGYSVSREKKESFPLTVTSAQKNPTAFYLCASSIFLGTGTDTQYFGPGTRLTVL.

The rearrangement links TRBV19 to TRBJ1-2; TRBD1 might be the D (6 bases). The CDR3 loop spans 15 amino acids. Trimming removed 3 bases from V and 3 bases from J, with 14 bases in between. CDR1 LNHDA and CDR2 SQIVND come from the germline V gene (reference sequence). CDR3 sequence reads: CASSIVGGLHYGYTF. CDR3 nucleotide sequence: TGTGCCAGTAGTATCGTCGGGGGGCTTCACTATGGCTACACCTTC. The full variable domain, rest sourced from reference TRBV19 and TRBJ1-2, is DGGITQSPKYLFRKEGQNVTLSCEQNLNHDAMYWYRQDPGQGLRLIYYSQIVNDFQKGDIAEGYSVSREKKESFPLTVTSAQKNPTAFYLCASSIVGGLHYGYTFGSGTRLTVV.

The rearrangement joins TRBV15 to TRBJ2-3, with TRBD2 identical over 13 bases. The V gene end was trimmed by 0 bases and the J gene end by 1 base; junction bases not matched to a gene: 10. The CDR3 covers 20 residues. Germline V gives CDR1 LNHNV, CDR2 YYDKDF (reference sequence). The CDR3 reads CATSRDGLAGALRGTDTQYF. The CDR3 coding sequence is TGTGCCACCAGCAGAGATGGACTAGCGGGGGCCCTGAGGGGCACAGATACGCAGTATTTT.

The V and J genes are TRBV14 and TRBJ1-2; 9 nucleotides align to TRBD1. The CDR3 contains 16 residues. Germline CDR1 and CDR2: SGHDN and FVKESK. The trim removed 4 bases at V and 2 bases at J, leaving 8 bases unmatched. CDR3 bases: TGTGCCAGCAGCCCGTTTACCGGGACAGGGAACTATGGCTACACCTTC. This encodes CASSPFTGTGNYGYTF.

The chain is built from TRBV7-9 and TRBJ1-1, with D unclear. Germline V gene sequence: CDR1 SEHNR, CDR2 FQNEAQ (reference sequence). The CDR3 sequence is 19 residues long. V gave up 5 bases and J gave up 0 bases, with 25 bases separating them. CDR3 DNA: TGTGCCAGCAGCCGCCTACCACTCGCTTACGGCGAATTGAACACTGAAGCTTTCTTT. This codes for CASSRLPLAYGELNTEAFF.

V usage is TRBV14 and J usage is TRBJ1-1; maybe TRBD1 (5 bases). Germline values: CDR1 SGHDN, CDR2 FVKESK. The germline V and J ends were trimmed by 3 bases and 5 bases, with 13 bases remaining between them. This CDR3 region has 14 residues. The CDR3 DNA reads as TGTGCCAGCAGCCAGATCAGGGATAGGACTGAAGCTTTCTTT. As protein: CASSQIRDRTEAFF.

This sequence joins TRBV2 and TRBJ1-5; TRBD1 is a possible D gene (6 bases). This CDR3 has 14 residues. The germline CDR1 and CDR2 sequences are SNHLY and FYNNEI. The germline V and J ends were trimmed by 11 bases and 2 bases, with 16 bases remaining between them. CDR3 sequence (DNA): TGTGCCTCAGCTCGGGGGGCCCGCAATCAGCCCCAGCATTTT. It translates to CASARGARNQPQHF.

This clone was counted between two and nine times. J is TRBJ1-1 and V is TRBV28, with a possible D match to TRBD1 (6 bases). The CDR3 consists of 14 residues. Deletions cut 9 bases from V and 4 bases from J, with 18 bases between. Germline values: CDR1 MDHEN, CDR2 SYDVKM. The CDR3, as DNA: TGTGCCAGTACAACCCCAGGGGCAGGCACTGAAGCTTTCTTT. Translating gives CASTTPGAGTEAFF. The entire variable domain, with the rest obtained from reference TRBV28 and TRBJ1-1, is as follows: DVKVTQSSRYLVKRTGEKVFLECVQDMDHENMFWYRQDPGLGLRLIYFSYDVKMKEKGDIPEGYSVSREKKERFSLILESASTNQTSMYLCASTTPGAGTEAFFGQGTRLTVV.

The rearrangement links TRBV20-1 to TRBJ2-3, with D possibly matching TRBD1 (5 bases). The CDR3 contains 11 residues. V dropped 6 bases and J dropped 8 bases, with 12 bases sitting between them. Germline values: CDR1 DFQATT, CDR2 SNEGSKA (reference sequence). CDR3 DNA sequence: TGCAGTGCCAAGGGGTACGGTACGCAGTATTTT. Translation: CSAKGYGTQYF.

This clone came up once. The chain links TRBV19 to TRBJ1-2; 10 bases fit TRBD1. V was clipped by 1 base and J by 7 bases; unmatched bases: 9. The CDR3 runs to 16 residues. Germline loops: CDR1 LNHDA, CDR2 SQIVND (reference sequence). The CDR3 DNA reads TGTGCCAGTAGTATAGGGGGGGACAGGGGATCATCTGGCTACACCTTC. Protein: CASSIGGDRGSSGYTF. Filled out from reference TRBV19 and TRBJ1-2, the complete variable domain reads DGGITQSPKYLFRKEGQNVTLSCEQNLNHDAMYWYRQDPGQGLRLIYYSQIVNDFQKGDIAEGYSVSREKKESFPLTVTSAQKNPTAFYLCASSIGGDRGSSGYTFGSGTRLTVV.

This chain uses TRBV30 with TRBJ2-7; D not resolved. V gave up 0 bases and J gave up 2 bases, with 8 bases separating them. The CDR3 contains 13 residues. Germline V gene lookup returns CDR1 GTSNPN and CDR2 SVGIG (reference sequence). CDR3 region: CAWSVGPAYEQYV. The CDR3 DNA reads as TGTGCCTGGAGTGTCGGCCCCGCCTACGAGCAGTACGTC.